Reported below is one T cell receptor beta chain. Its target is not known. During the collection period, no donor immune events like infections were recorded. This record belongs to a study of identifying expanded T cells in peripheral blood. Sequencing was performed with immunoSEQ multiplex PCR; in TCRdb, only in-frame clones are kept and a portion is missing. The sample has over 75,000 clones, approximately 88% seen once. General study results and limits: Approximately two-week clone count variance significantly increased as total template count grew. About 1.2 clones differed between technical replicates, versus around 15 and 19 over time.

The germline CDR1 and CDR2 sequences are SGHAT and FQNNGV. Trimming took 1 base from V and 5 from J, leaving 17 bases between them. CDR3 length equals 16 residues. Sequenced: blood. V usage is TRBV11-2 and J usage is TRBJ1-1; tentative D call: TRBD1 (6 bases). The TCR was taken from a person aged 18 to 70 in good health. The CDR3 loop is CASSLGRGRDGTEAFF. In DNA, the CDR3 is TGTGCCAGCAGCTTAGGAAGGGGGAGGGATGGGACTGAAGCTTTCTTT. The whole variable domain, remainder taken from reference TRBV11-2 and TRBJ1-1, is EAGVAQSPRYKIIEKRQSVAFWCNPISGHATLYWYQQILGQGPKLLIQFQNNGVVDDSQLPKDRFSAERLKGVDSTLKIQPAKLEDSAVYLCASSLGRGRDGTEAFFGQGTRLTVV.